These T cell receptor beta chains were read from a single sample in a study of long-term antiretroviral therapy in people with HIV. This table comes from immunoSEQ multiplex PCR, and its TCRdb copy is limited to in-frame clones, with some not included. The profile shows 30,000 to 40,000 clones, approximately 85% of them singletons. The sequencing used unsorted PBMCs, collected 3.3 years after starting antiretroviral therapy. The receptor set was obtained from a man aged 18 to 35 with HIV. Both conserved end residues are part of each CDR3. D genes are given only for firm matches. Clone size is given for some rows only: seen once, a few or many times, or a class if the clone is expanded.

NA	TRBD1	TRBV10-3	TRBJ2-7	CAISEPGQGSSYEQYF	TGTGCCATCAGTGAACCCGGACAGGGATCCTCCTACGAGCAGTACTTC
NA	NA	TRBV11-2	TRBJ2-7	CASSLQSVGYEQYF	TGTGCCAGCAGCTTACAGAGTGTGGGCTACGAGCAGTACTTC
NA	NA	TRBV9	TRBJ1-1	CASSVLDNMNTEAFF	TGTGCCAGCAGCGTTCTGGACAATATGAACACTGAAGCTTTCTTT
NA	TRBD1	TRBV28	TRBJ1-2	CASSGTGVVGYGYTF	TGTGCCAGCAGTGGGACAGGGGTGGTGGGGTATGGCTACACCTTC
NA	NA	TRBV9	TRBJ1-1	CASSFWGGEAFF	TGTGCCAGCAGCTTCTGGGGGGGTGAAGCTTTCTTT
once	NA	TRBV4-3	TRBJ1-4	CASSQSVGRSEKLFF	TGCGCCAGCAGCCAATCGGTGGGTAGAAGCGAAAAACTGTTTTTT
NA	TRBD2	TRBV5-1	TRBJ2-1	CASSFSLAGEIKSYNEQFF	TGCGCCAGCAGTTTCAGTTTAGCGGGAGAGATCAAATCCTACAATGAGCAGTTCTTC
NA	NA	TRBV5-1	TRBJ2-7	CASSSSPDYEQYF	TGCGCCAGCAGCTCGTCCCCCGACTACGAGCAGTACTTC
NA	TRBD2	TRBV2	TRBJ2-2	CASSMGLAGTGELFF	TGTGCCAGCAGTATGGGACTAGCGGGTACGGGGGAGCTGTTTTTT
NA	NA	TRBV7-6	TRBJ2-3	CASNMGGDTADTQYF	TGTGCCAGCAACATGGGAGGAGACACTGCAGATACGCAGTATTTT
NA	NA	TRBV19	TRBJ1-5	CASSIGGAGAGQPQHF	TGTGCCAGTAGTATAGGGGGGGCGGGGGCCGGTCAGCCCCAGCATTTT
NA	NA	TRBV27	TRBJ2-1	CASSLGSESQEQFF	TGTGCCAGCAGTTTAGGTAGCGAGTCGCAAGAGCAGTTCTTC
NA	NA	TRBV5-1	TRBJ1-1	CASRLSNTEAFF	TGCGCCAGCAGATTATCGAACACTGAAGCTTTCTTT
NA	NA	TRBV12-5	TRBJ2-7	CASGLVLGTDTYEQYF	TGTGCTAGTGGTTTGGTGCTCGGGACGGATACCTACGAGCAGTACTTC
NA	NA	TRBV7-9	TRBJ1-1	CASSLEQGLARNTEAFF	TGTGCCAGCAGCTTAGAGCAGGGGCTGGCGAGGAATACTGAAGCTTTCTTT
NA	NA	TRBV5-6	TRBJ2-3	CASTRDSSTDTQYF	TGTGCCAGCACCCGTGATAGCAGCACAGATACGCAGTATTTT
once	TRBD1	TRBV11-2	TRBJ2-2	CASSLVTGVTGELFF	TGTGCCAGCAGCTTGGTAACAGGGGTCACCGGGGAGCTGTTTTTT
NA	TRBD2	TRBV6-6	TRBJ2-1	CASSYSERGGVDEQFF	TGTGCCAGCAGTTACTCGGAACGGGGGGGCGTGGATGAGCAGTTCTTC
NA	TRBD1	TRBV5-1	TRBJ2-5	CASSSTGGGETQYF	TGCGCCAGCAGCTCGACAGGGGGCGGTGAGACCCAGTACTTC
NA	NA	TRBV27	TRBJ2-1	CASSWSLSSYNEQFF	TGTGCCAGCAGTTGGAGCCTGAGCTCCTACAATGAGCAGTTCTTC
NA	NA	TRBV27	TRBJ1-2	CASSPFEGSYGYTF	TGTGCCAGCAGCCCGTTCGAGGGAAGCTATGGCTACACCTTC
NA	TRBD1	TRBV18	TRBJ2-7	CASSPSTGGRIREQYF	TGTGCCAGCTCACCGTCGACAGGGGGCCGCATCCGCGAGCAGTACTTC
NA	NA	TRBV9	TRBJ1-4	CASSPAPTTSAATNEKLFF	TGTGCCAGCAGCCCCGCCCCAACCACCTCAGCTGCAACTAATGAAAAACTGTTTTTT
NA	TRBD2	TRBV27	TRBJ2-5	CASSLGGGEETQYF	TGTGCCAGCAGTTTAGGCGGGGGGGAAGAGACCCAGTACTTC
NA	TRBD1	TRBV11-2	TRBJ1-1	CASSLIRDRNTEAFF	TGTGCCAGCAGCTTAATTAGGGACAGGAACACTGAAGCTTTCTTT
NA	NA	TRBV9	TRBJ2-1	CASSVGGPAYNEQFF	TGTGCCAGCAGCGTAGGAGGGCCGGCCTACAATGAGCAGTTCTTC
NA	TRBD1	TRBV25-1	TRBJ2-1	CASSATGGAYNEQFF	TGTGCCAGCAGCGCTACAGGGGGCGCCTACAATGAGCAGTTCTTC
NA	NA	TRBV2	TRBJ1-1	CASLRTLNTFF	TGTGCCAGCCTAAGAACCTTAAATACTTTCTTT
NA	NA	TRBV7-2	TRBJ1-1	CAGSPREFEAFF	TGTGCCGGATCCCCGCGGGAGTTTGAAGCTTTCTTT
NA	TRBD1	TRBV19	TRBJ2-1	CASSTHSGTDNYNEQFF	TGTGCCAGTAGTACCCATTCCGGGACAGATAATTACAATGAGCAGTTCTTC
NA	TRBD1	TRBV7-9	TRBJ2-7	CASSSVGQGRHEQYF	TGTGCCAGCAGCTCCGTTGGACAGGGGCGGCACGAGCAGTACTTC
NA	TRBD2	TRBV6-4	TRBJ2-3	CASSELAGGGTSDTQYF	TGTGCCAGCAGTGAGCTAGCGGGGGGGGGAACGTCGGATACGCAGTATTTT